This passage covers 16 T cell receptor beta chains from one sample sequenced in a study of blood T cell repertoires in COVID-19. Using immunoSEQ multiplex PCR, the repertoire was profiled, and TCRdb retains in-frame clones only, with some absent. Counted here are almost 250,000 clones, 80% to 90% occurring once; the ten biggest clones make up over 4%. The specimen was PBMCs or T cells enriched from blood (not recorded which). The origin of the receptors is a woman in her thirties who had recovered from COVID-19.

CDR3 sequence: CASSQDPRTAGFF. CDR3 coding DNA: TGCGCCAGCAGCCAAGATCCCCGGACAGCGGGATTCTTT. The V gene is TRBV4-3, the J gene TRBJ1-1; a possible D gene is TRBD1 (6 bases). From germline, CDR1 is LGHNA and CDR2 YSLEER. The CDR3 extends over 13 amino acids. V dropped 0 bases and J dropped 14 bases, with 16 bases sitting between them.

The chain links TRBV7-2 to TRBJ1-1; D possibly corresponds to TRBD1 (5 bases). Germline CDR1 reads SGHTA; CDR2 reads FQGNSA. The CDR3 is made up of 15 amino acids. With 2 bases removed from V and 4 bases from J, the gap between germline ends came to 14 bases. The CDR3 DNA reads TGTGCCAGCAGCTTAATCTTTGGGAGGGGCACTGAAGCTTTCTTT. Amino acids: CASSLIFGRGTEAFF.

J is TRBJ2-2 and V is TRBV10-3; possibly TRBD1 for D (6 bases). CDR1 and CDR2 from the germline V gene are ENHRY and SYGVKD. The ends were cut back, 1 base at V and 0 bases at J, with 9 bases in the middle. The CDR3 covers 16 residues. The DNA for the CDR3 is TGTGCCATCAGTGAGTACCCAGGGGCGAACACCGGGGAGCTGTTTTTT. This codes for CAISEYPGANTGELFF.

The chain has TRBV20-1 and TRBJ1-2; 7 nucleotides agree with TRBD1. Germline CDR1 and CDR2: DFQATT and SNEGSKA (reference sequence). With V trimmed by 3 bases and J by 6 bases, 10 bases remained unmatched. CDR3 length: 14 amino acids. The CDR3: CSASSEEGANGYTF. In nucleotides, the CDR3 is TGCAGTGCTAGTTCCGAAGAGGGGGCAAATGGCTACACCTTC.

This chain links TRBV15 with TRBJ2-7; D possibly corresponds to TRBD1 (5 bases). The germline gives CDR1 LNHNV, CDR2 YYDKDF (reference sequence). V lost 3 bases and J 2 bases, leaving 8 bases between the germline ends. The CDR3 has 13 residues. The CDR3 region is CATSRDTAYEQYF. The CDR3 DNA sequence: TGTGCCACCAGCAGGGACACCGCCTACGAGCAGTACTTC.

The chain employs TRBV30 and TRBJ1-5; a possible D gene is TRBD1 (6 bases). This CDR3 is 15 amino acids long. Trimming stripped 5 bases from V and 2 bases from J, with 16 bases between. The V gene's germline CDR1 is GTSNPN and CDR2 SVGIG (reference sequence). CDR3 amino acids: CAWDTQGRGNQPQHF. In DNA, the CDR3 is TGTGCCTGGGATACACAGGGTAGGGGCAATCAGCCCCAGCATTTT.

The chain couples TRBV27 to TRBJ1-5; 9 positions match TRBD1. Germline trimming cut 7 bases from V and 7 bases from J; bases unmatched to any gene: 14. The germline gives CDR1 MNHEY, CDR2 SMNVEV (reference sequence). This CDR3 spans 16 amino acids. The CDR3 loop reads CASTLTGTGIKQPQHF. CDR3 sequence (DNA): TGTGCCAGCACCCTAACCGGGACAGGGATAAAACAGCCCCAGCATTTT.

V usage is TRBV28 and J usage is TRBJ1-2; 9 bases line up with TRBD1. CDR1 and CDR2 from the germline V gene are MDHEN and SYDVKM. This CDR3 has 14 amino acids. The J segment lost 8 bases and the V segment lost 6 bases, leaving 10 bases of the junction unmatched. The CDR3: CASSPGQGFDGYTF. Written as DNA, the CDR3 is TGTGCCAGCAGCCCGGGACAGGGTTTTGACGGCTACACCTTC.

This clone was observed a single time. The chain has TRBV7-2 and TRBJ2-1; 9 nucleotides match TRBD1. Trimming at V came to 5 bases and at J to 7 bases, leaving 6 bases not matched to a gene. The CDR3 length is 14 residues. Germline V gives CDR1 SGHTA, CDR2 FQGNSA. The CDR3 DNA sequence: TGTGCCAGCAGCCAACAGGGGGCTGGGAATGAGCAGTTCTTC. Protein product: CASSQQGAGNEQFF.

The rearrangement joins TRBV5-1 to TRBJ2-3; 9 positions match TRBD2. Germline lookup yields CDR1 SGHRS and CDR2 YFSETQ. The CDR3 contains 16 residues. Trimming removed 3 bases from V and 0 bases from J; junction bases left unmatched: 5. Here the CDR3 reads CASSSLAGASTDTQYF. CDR3 coding DNA: TGCGCCAGCAGCTCCTTAGCGGGGGCTAGCACAGATACGCAGTATTTT.

The chain combines TRBV28 with TRBJ1-6; unclear D gene. This CDR3 comprises 14 residues. The V end lost 8 bases, the J end lost 9 bases, and 17 bases lay between the germline ends. Germline V gene data show CDR1 as MDHEN and CDR2 as SYDVKM. The CDR3 bases are TGTGCCAGCGGCGACCCGAGGAGTGGTTCACCCCTCCACTTT. Its protein product is CASGDPRSGSPLHF.

This chain uses TRBV28 with TRBJ1-1; D call uncertain. Per the germline V gene, CDR1 is MDHEN and CDR2 is SYDVKM. Deletions cut 2 bases from V and 1 base from J, with 11 bases between. This CDR3 comprises 15 residues. The CDR3 nucleotides are TGTGCCAGCAGTTTACCGATCAGAGGGAACACTGAAGCTTTCTTT. This gives the protein CASSLPIRGNTEAFF. The entire variable domain, with the rest obtained from reference TRBV28 and TRBJ1-1, is as follows: DVKVTQSSRYLVKRTGEKVFLECVQDMDHENMFWYRQDPGLGLRLIYFSYDVKMKEKGDIPEGYSVSREKKERFSLILESASTNQTSMYLCASSLPIRGNTEAFFGQGTRLTVV.

The chain recombines TRBV21-1 with TRBJ2-1; the DNA was not compared with TRBD2, the D call given in the table. TRBV21-1 is a pseudogene. This CDR3 region has 12 residues. Written as DNA, the CDR3 is TGTGCCAGCACCGCGGGCTCCACGCCCCAGTTCTTC. It specifies CASTAGSTPQFF.

The chain couples TRBV5-1 to TRBJ2-1; the D gene is possibly TRBD2 (5 bases). Germline V gives CDR1 SGHRS, CDR2 YFSETQ. Trimming shortened V by 0 bases and J by 8 bases, and 12 bases separated the two germline ends. The CDR3 consists of 14 residues. CDR3 loop: CASSLVAPGDEQFF. CDR3 DNA: TGCGCCAGCAGCTTGGTAGCCCCCGGGGATGAGCAGTTCTTC.

This clone was observed once. This chain links TRBV27 with TRBJ1-1, with TRBD1 as a possible D gene (5 bases). The CDR3 covers 15 residues. Trimming took 3 bases from V and 2 from J, leaving 13 bases between them. CDR1 is MNHEY and CDR2 is SMNVEV in the germline V gene (reference sequence). This CDR3 is CASSFYPGTNTEAFF. In DNA form, the CDR3 reads TGTGCCAGCAGTTTTTACCCCGGGACTAACACTGAAGCTTTCTTT.

The chain carries TRBV28 and TRBJ2-7; 7 positions agree with TRBD1. Looked up from germline, CDR1 is MDHEN and CDR2 is SYDVKM. V lost 4 bases and J lost 0; bases outside the gene matches: 18. The CDR3 extends over 19 amino acids. Written as DNA, the CDR3 is TGTGCCAGCAGTTCCCCCACGGGACAGATCGTAACGAGCTCCTACGAGCAGTACTTC. Translating it yields CASSSPTGQIVTSSYEQYF. Using reference TRBV28 and TRBJ2-7 for the parts outside the CDR3, the full variable domain is DVKVTQSSRYLVKRTGEKVFLECVQDMDHENMFWYRQDPGLGLRLIYFSYDVKMKEKGDIPEGYSVSREKKERFSLILESASTNQTSMYLCASSSPTGQIVTSSYEQYFGPGTRLTVT.